This TCR beta chain was sequenced for a study of cytomegalovirus exposure and HLA in healthy donors. The V and J ends lost 3 bases and 3 bases respectively, with 6 bases between them. This CDR3 spans 12 amino acids. CDR1 KGHSH and CDR2 LQKENI come from the germline V gene. A multiplex PCR was run with 60 Vbeta primers and 13 Jbeta primers. Method: immunoSEQ multiplex PCR; TCRdb's copy keeps in-frame clones and lacks some. The sample is made up of fewer than 200,000 clones, and the top ten hold 1% to 1.5% of it. Sequenced input: PBMCs. This clonotype was sampled from an older woman in good health and CMV-seronegative. The chain combines TRBV18 with TRBJ2-7; D not resolved. Here the CDR3 reads CASSPYSYEQYF. The CDR3 nucleotides are TGTGCCAGCTCACCTTACAGCTACGAGCAGTACTTC.